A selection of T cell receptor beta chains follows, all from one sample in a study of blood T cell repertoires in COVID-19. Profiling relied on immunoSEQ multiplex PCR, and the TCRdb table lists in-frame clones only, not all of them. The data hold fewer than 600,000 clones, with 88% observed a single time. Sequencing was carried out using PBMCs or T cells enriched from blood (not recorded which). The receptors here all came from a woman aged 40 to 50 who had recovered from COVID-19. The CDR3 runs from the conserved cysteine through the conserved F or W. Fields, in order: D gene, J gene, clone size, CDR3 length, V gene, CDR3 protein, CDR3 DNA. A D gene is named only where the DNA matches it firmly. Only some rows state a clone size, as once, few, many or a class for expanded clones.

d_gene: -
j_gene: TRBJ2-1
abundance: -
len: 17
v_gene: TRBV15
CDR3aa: CATSLPLTGLPYNEQFF
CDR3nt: TGTGCCACCAGCTTACCTCTAACAGGGTTGCCCTACAATGAGCAGTTCTTC

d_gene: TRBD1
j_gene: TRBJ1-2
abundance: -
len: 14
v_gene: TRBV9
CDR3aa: CASSAETGSYGYTF
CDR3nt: TGTGCCAGCAGCGCAGAGACAGGGAGCTATGGCTACACCTTC

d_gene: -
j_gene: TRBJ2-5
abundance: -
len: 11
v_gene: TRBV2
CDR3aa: CASTSFQTQYF
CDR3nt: TGTGCCAGCACTAGCTTTCAGACCCAGTACTTC

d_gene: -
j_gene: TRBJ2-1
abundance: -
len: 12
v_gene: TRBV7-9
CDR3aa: CASSSNTNEQFF
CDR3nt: TGTGCCAGCAGCTCAAACACCAATGAGCAGTTCTTC

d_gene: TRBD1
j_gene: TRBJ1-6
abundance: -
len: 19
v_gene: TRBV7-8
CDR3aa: CASSLALGQGLSYNSPLHF
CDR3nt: TGTGCCAGCAGCTTAGCCCTAGGACAGGGGCTATCGTATAATTCACCCCTCCACTTT

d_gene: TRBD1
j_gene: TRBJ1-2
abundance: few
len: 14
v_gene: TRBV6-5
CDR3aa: CASRPRTGTYGYTF
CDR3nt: TGTGCCAGCAGACCACGGACAGGGACGTATGGCTACACCTTC

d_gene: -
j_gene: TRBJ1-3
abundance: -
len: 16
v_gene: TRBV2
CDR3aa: CASSEMAAGSGNTIYF
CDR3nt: TGTGCCAGCAGTGAGATGGCGGCCGGCTCTGGAAACACCATATATTTT

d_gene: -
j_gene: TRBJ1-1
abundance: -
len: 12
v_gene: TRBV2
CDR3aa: CASRIPRLGAFF
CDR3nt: TGTGCCAGCCGCATCCCTCGACTGGGAGCTTTCTTT

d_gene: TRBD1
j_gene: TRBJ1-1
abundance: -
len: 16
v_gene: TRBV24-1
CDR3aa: CATSDATGGLGTEAFF
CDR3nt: TGTGCCACCAGTGATGCGACAGGGGGCCTGGGCACTGAAGCTTTCTTT

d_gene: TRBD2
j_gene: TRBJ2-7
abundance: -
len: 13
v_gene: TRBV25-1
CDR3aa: CASSVTGGYEQYF
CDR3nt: TGTGCCAGCAGTGTGACGGGAGGCTACGAGCAGTACTTC

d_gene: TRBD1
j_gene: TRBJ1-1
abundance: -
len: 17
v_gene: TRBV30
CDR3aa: CAWSVPNRTGADSEAFF
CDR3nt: TGTGCCTGGAGTGTACCGAATCGCACAGGGGCCGACTCTGAAGCTTTCTTT

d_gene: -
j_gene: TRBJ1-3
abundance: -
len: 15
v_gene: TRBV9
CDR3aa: CASSVTANSGNTIYF
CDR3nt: TGTGCCAGCAGCGTAACAGCCAACTCTGGAAACACCATATATTTT

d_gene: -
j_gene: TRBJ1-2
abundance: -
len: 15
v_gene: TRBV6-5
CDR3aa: CASSYSARPFYGYTF
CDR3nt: TGTGCCAGCAGTTACTCGGCCAGGCCCTTCTATGGCTACACCTTC

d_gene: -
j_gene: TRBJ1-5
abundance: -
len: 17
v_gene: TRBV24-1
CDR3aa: CATSDPRRGSSNQPQHF
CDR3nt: TGTGCCACCAGTGATCCGCGAAGGGGGAGTAGCAATCAGCCCCAGCATTTT

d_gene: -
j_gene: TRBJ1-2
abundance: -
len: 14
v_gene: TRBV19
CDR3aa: CASSRPDSLYGYTF
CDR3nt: TGTGCCAGTAGTCGCCCCGACAGCCTCTATGGCTACACCTTC

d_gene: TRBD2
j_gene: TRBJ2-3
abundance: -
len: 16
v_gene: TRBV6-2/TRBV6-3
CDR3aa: CASSLTSGNSGGTQYF
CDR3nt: TGTGCCAGCAGTCTGACTAGCGGGAACTCAGGAGGTACGCAGTATTTT

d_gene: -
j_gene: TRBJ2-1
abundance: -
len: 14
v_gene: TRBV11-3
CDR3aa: CASSFSMNYNEQFF
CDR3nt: TGTGCCAGCAGCTTCTCTATGAATTACAATGAGCAGTTCTTC

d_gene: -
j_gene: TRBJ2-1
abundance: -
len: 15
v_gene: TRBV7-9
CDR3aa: CASSLGGASYNEQFF
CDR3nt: TGTGCCAGCAGCTTAGGCGGGGCTTCCTACAATGAGCAGTTCTTC

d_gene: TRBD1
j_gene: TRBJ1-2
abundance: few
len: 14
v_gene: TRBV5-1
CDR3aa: CASSLDRGNYGYTF
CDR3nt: TGCGCCAGCAGCTTGGACAGGGGCAACTATGGCTACACCTTC

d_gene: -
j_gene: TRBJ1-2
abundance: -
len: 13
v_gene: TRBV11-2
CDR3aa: CASSLMSNYGYTF
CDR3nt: TGTGCCAGCAGCTTAATGAGTAACTATGGCTACACCTTC

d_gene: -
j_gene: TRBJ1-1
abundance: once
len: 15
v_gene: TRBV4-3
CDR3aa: CASSQVEGTNTEAFF
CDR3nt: TGCGCCAGCAGCCAAGTGGAGGGCACGAACACTGAAGCTTTCTTT

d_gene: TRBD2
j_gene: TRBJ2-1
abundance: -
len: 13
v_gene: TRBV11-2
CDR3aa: CASSLTGGNEQFF
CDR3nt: TGTGCCAGCAGCTTGACGGGGGGGAATGAGCAGTTCTTC

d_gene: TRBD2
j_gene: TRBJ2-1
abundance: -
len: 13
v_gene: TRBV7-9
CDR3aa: CASGLAAYNEQFF
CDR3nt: TGTGCCAGCGGACTAGCGGCTTACAATGAGCAGTTCTTC

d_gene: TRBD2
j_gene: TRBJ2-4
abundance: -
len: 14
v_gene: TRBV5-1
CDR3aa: CASTLGGEGNIQYF
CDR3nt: TGCGCCAGCACCCTGGGAGGGGAGGGGAACATTCAGTACTTC

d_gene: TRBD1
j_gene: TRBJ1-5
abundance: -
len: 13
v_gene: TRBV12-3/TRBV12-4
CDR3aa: CASSLGQGQPQHF
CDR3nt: TGTGCCAGCAGTTTAGGACAGGGACAGCCCCAGCATTTT

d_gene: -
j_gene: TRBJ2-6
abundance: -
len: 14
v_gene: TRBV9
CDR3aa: CASSPFSGANVLTF
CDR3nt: TGTGCCAGCAGTCCATTTTCTGGGGCCAACGTCCTGACTTTC

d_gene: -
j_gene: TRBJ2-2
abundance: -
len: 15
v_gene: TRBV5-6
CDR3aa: CASSLGPSRTGELFF
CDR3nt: TGTGCCAGCAGCTTGGGGCCTAGCAGAACCGGGGAGCTGTTTTTT

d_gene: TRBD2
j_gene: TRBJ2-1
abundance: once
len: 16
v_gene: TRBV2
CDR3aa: CASSGGGSGSGGEQFF
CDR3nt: TGTGCCAGCAGTGGAGGGGGTAGCGGGAGTGGTGGTGAGCAGTTCTTC

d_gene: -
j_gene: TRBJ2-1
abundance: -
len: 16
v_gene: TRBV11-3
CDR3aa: CASSLGGTPTYNEQFF
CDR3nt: TGTGCCAGCAGCTTAGGAGGGACACCGACCTACAATGAGCAGTTCTTC